This TCR beta chain comes out of a study of blood T cell repertoires in COVID-19. Study overall: PBMCs, B-cell-depleted T cells, or T cells provided the cDNA or gDNA that made up the material.

In the study's own analysis: Scientists estimated how many nucleated cells there were by amplifying reference gene primers. Produced via immunoSEQ multiplex PCR; TCRdb's table is partial and in-frame only. V, J and clone size were drawn from that table, and D and trimming were deduced from the DNA. The data contain 90,000 to 120,000 clones, 80% to 95% of them singletons. This CDR3 region has 15 residues. CDR1 is LNHDA and CDR2 is SQIVND in the germline V gene (reference sequence). V lost 10 bases, J lost 0 bases, and 11 bases stayed unmatched. This chain uses TRBV19 with TRBJ2-7; 8 bases align to TRBD2. Sequences were obtained from peripheral blood. The receptor's source is a man between 65 and 85 years old with acute or convalescent COVID-19. In DNA, the CDR3 is TGTGCCACCCGCCAGAGCGGGAGTGTCTCCTACGAGCAGTACTTC. Translation: CATRQSGSVSYEQYF.